Following are 10 T cell receptor beta chains from one sample sequenced in a study of T cell changes during pregnancy in multiple sclerosis. Libraries were prepared by immunoSEQ multiplex PCR; TCRdb keeps only in-frame clonotypes and omits some of them. The table lists under 65,000 clones, roughly 90% of them singletons. Sequenced here: CD4+ T cells from peripheral blood mononuclear cells, sampled after pregnancy. These receptors were obtained from a female donor with multiple sclerosis, enrolled in a pregnancy study.

The chain has TRBV7-3 and TRBJ1-2; TRBD1 aligns across 8 bases. This CDR3 contains 19 residues. V shed 0 bases, J shed 4 bases, and the junction held 16 bases outside the gene matches. Germline values: CDR1 SGHTA, CDR2 FQGTGA. The CDR3 DNA reads TGTGCCAGCAGCTTAACGCGCTCTCCGATAGGACAGGGCATCTATGGCTACACCTTC. Translated, it gives CASSLTRSPIGQGIYGYTF.

This sequence joins TRBV19 and TRBJ1-1, with unresolved D. Germline CDR1 reads LNHDA; CDR2 reads SQIVND (reference sequence). CDR3 length: 11 amino acids. V was cut by 5 bases and J by 5 bases, with 6 bases left in between. Written as DNA, the CDR3 is TGTGCCAGTAGTTGGAGGACTGAAGCTTTCTTT. This encodes CASSWRTEAFF.

V gene TRBV6-1 combines with J gene TRBJ2-3; D possibly corresponds to TRBD2 (6 bases). CDR1 MNHNS and CDR2 SASEGT come from the germline V gene. The V gene lost 8 bases and the J gene lost 4 bases, with 7 bases spanning the gap. CDR3 length: 11 amino acids. This CDR3 reads CASERADTQYF. The CDR3 DNA reads as TGTGCCAGCGAGCGGGCAGATACGCAGTATTTT.

V is TRBV19 and J is TRBJ2-5; 10 bases are a match to TRBD2. After removal of 3 bases from V and 5 bases from J, the junction contained 15 bases not matched to a gene. This CDR3 has 18 residues. The germline V gene has CDR1 LNHDA and CDR2 SQIVND (reference sequence). The DNA of the CDR3 is TGTGCCAGTAGTATCGCACTAGCGGGGTTTTATCCATTGGAGACCCAGTACTTC. It codes for CASSIALAGFYPLETQYF.

The genes are TRBV4-1 and TRBJ1-6; D is perhaps TRBD1 (6 bases). The ends were cut back, 4 bases at V and 7 bases at J, with 23 bases in the middle. This CDR3 region has 18 residues. Looked up from germline, CDR1 is MGHRA and CDR2 is YSYEKL. The CDR3, as DNA: TGCGCCAGCAGCCTAACGCGCCCAACAGACAGGTACAATTCACCCCTCCACTTT. Translating it yields CASSLTRPTDRYNSPLHF.

This clone was picked up a small number of times. The chain employs TRBV29-1 and TRBJ1-6; D unresolved. Trimming left V 6 bases short and J 0 bases short, with 12 bases between. This CDR3 is built from 15 residues. Germline V gene sequence: CDR1 SQVTM, CDR2 ANQGSEA. The chain's CDR3 is CSVLLESSYNSPLHF. Written as DNA, the CDR3 is TGCAGCGTCCTACTCGAAAGCTCCTATAATTCACCCCTCCACTTT.

The V gene is TRBV30, the J gene TRBJ1-2; 7 bases align to TRBD1. Per germline, CDR1 GTSNPN and CDR2 SVGIG (reference sequence). The trim removed 2 bases at V and 3 bases at J, leaving 6 bases unmatched. This CDR3 comprises 14 residues. The CDR3 DNA reads TGTGCCTGGAGTATGGGACAGATCTACTATGGCTACACCTTC. Its protein product is CAWSMGQIYYGYTF.

V is TRBV27 and J is TRBJ1-5; 7 bases align to TRBD1. Germline loops: CDR1 MNHEY, CDR2 SMNVEV (reference sequence). With 6 bases clipped from V and 2 bases from J, the junction kept 7 bases outside the gene matches. The CDR3 is 15 amino acids. The CDR3 region has the DNA TGTGCCAGCAGGTCCTCCAGGGGGGGCAATCAGCCCCAGCATTTT. It specifies CASRSSRGGNQPQHF.

CDR3 sequence: CASGTGGQTDTQYF. The CDR3 DNA sequence: TGTGCCAGCGGGACAGGGGGGCAGACAGATACGCAGTATTTT. This rearrangement joins TRBV9 to TRBJ2-3, with 11 bases matching TRBD1. Germline CDR1 and CDR2: SGDLS and YYNGEE. Trimming removed 7 bases from V and 3 bases from J; junction bases left unmatched: 4. The CDR3 covers 14 residues.

The CDR3, as DNA: TGTGCCAGCAGCTCCAGTTTCAAGCGCAACACTGAAGCTTTCTTT. Amino acid sequence: CASSSSFKRNTEAFF. The V and J genes are TRBV7-9 and TRBJ1-1; D remains unclear. CDR3 length: 15 amino acids. Germline V CDR1 and CDR2: SEHNR, FQNEAQ (reference sequence). Trimming took 4 bases from V and 2 from J, leaving 14 bases between them.